This T cell receptor (beta chain) was recorded in a study of T cell responses to AZD1222 COVID-19 vaccine (TCRdb year 2021). At the level of the whole study: TCR sequencing covered 230 to 250 trial participants: about 210 given two doses of AZD1222 and about 26 given two doses of MenACWY control vaccine. Trial participants were enrolled by age into subgroups of 18-55, 56-69 and 70-plus years, and roughly 150, 30 and 60 TCR-sequenced participants, respectively, were included in these subgroups.

Points on this clone: It lacks a known antigen. Base quality data are lacking; no much larger clone is found one base away.

The CDR3 regions of human TCRbeta chains were analyzed by immunosequencing. In the paper's pipeline: TCRs in the repertoires were matched against a reference library of SARS-CoV-2-specific TCRs that had been generated with the MIRA antigen-specificity platform. Breadth meant the fraction of unique TCRs that were SARS-CoV-2-associated, whereas depth meant the fraction of total T cells that were SARS-CoV-2-associated. Using the MIRA data, each spike-specific TCR was mapped to the spike region that the TCR reacts to and placed in a CD4 or CD8 class. Log10-transformed breadth and depth values were compared by one-way ANOVA with Sidak's multiple comparisons tests. Held by TCRdb, this immuneACCESS table contains in-frame sequences only and omits some clones. Under half of the omission traces to an unresolved V gene where checked; the cause of the rest is unknown. The V and J calls and the clone size are those of that table, but D and trimming were determined from the DNA. Counted in this sample were about 140,000 clones; about 91% of them appeared once. The ten top clones hold roughly 3.5% of the sample.

CDR1 and CDR2, looked up from the germline V gene, are KGHSH and LQKENI. There are 13 amino acids in the CDR3, from cysteine to phenylalanine inclusive. The retained sequence is limited to the CDR3, 39 bases, with the frame set at the first base. After removal of 4 bases from V and 4 bases from J, the junction retains 2 bases not matched to a gene. The research as a whole found: Conclusions about previously exposed vaccinees were limited because only a handful of AZD1222 recipients were SARS-CoV-2 seropositive at baseline. No day 14 peak-response samples were available, so repertoires were characterized only after the peak T cell response. Participants were mostly white British, with more females than males. The authors suggested clonal diversity may have been underestimated. CD4 TCRs associated with the vaccine covered the entire spike protein, and the dominant responses were in regions 160-218 and 743-854. After two AZD1222 doses, spike-specific TCR breadth and depth were significantly higher than at day 0 and than in MenACWY recipients. The 56-69-year group was small, and its depth increase did not reach significance, likely because of low power. Reportedly, almost half of the unique spike-specific TCRs recognized epitopes lying outside the regions that are mutated in the B.1.351 and B.1.1.7 variants.

Sample time point, as interpreted from the label and publication: about 28 days (+/-7) after the second vaccine dose. AZD1222 recipients given second doses at about 4 weeks or at about 12 weeks were pooled, since spike-specific TCR depth and breadth were not found to differ between the two schedules. The vaccinee samples were drawn from two UK trials, COV001 and COV002, one of which was a single-blind randomized controlled phase 2/3 trial testing AZD1222 (ChAdOx1 nCoV-19) in healthy adults. For TCRbeta chain sequencing, PBMC samples from trial participants were taken at day 0 and at day 28 after the second dose.

The chain employs TRBV18 and TRBJ2-7; TRBD1 agrees with 9 junctional bases. The source material was peripheral blood, sampled 28 days after the second AZD1222 dose. The clonotype was recovered from an adult who received the AZD1222 COVID-19 vaccine. CDR3 loop: CASSQDRGYEQYF. The DNA is TGTGCCAGCTCACAGGACAGGGGATACGAGCAGTACTTC.